Each of the 3 T cell receptor beta chains below was sequenced from the same sample in a study of siplizumab effects on memory and regulatory T cells. The table came from immunoSEQ multiplex PCR; TCRdb's copy has only in-frame clones and leaves some out. Of more than 85,000 clones listed, under 95% are singletons. Sequencing was carried out using CD4+ T cells sorted from blood. Receptors originate from a human donor in good health.

V gene TRBV5-1 combines with J gene TRBJ2-1; 10 nucleotides align to TRBD1. The germline V gene encodes CDR1 SGHRS and CDR2 YFSETQ. This CDR3 comprises 15 residues. The ends lost 2 bases at V and 8 bases at J; junction bases unmatched: 7. CDR3: CASSFRQGAVDEQFF. CDR3 DNA sequence: TGCGCCAGCAGCTTCCGACAGGGGGCAGTCGATGAGCAGTTCTTC.

Only one count was recorded for this clone. CDR3 bases: TGTGCCAGCAGCTTGCTCCTAAGCTCCTACGAGCAGTACTTC. It specifies CASSLLLSSYEQYF. The gene calls are TRBV11-3 and TRBJ2-7; D is ambiguous. This CDR3 comprises 14 residues. Germline CDR1 is SGHNT and CDR2 is YENEEA. V gave up 3 bases and J gave up 0 bases, with 9 bases separating them.

The chain carries TRBV30 and TRBJ1-5; 8 bases are shared with TRBD1. This CDR3 has 15 residues. The V gene's germline CDR1 is GTSNPN and CDR2 SVGIG (reference sequence). V gave up 5 bases and J gave up 5 bases; unmatched junction bases: 11. The CDR3 DNA reads as TGTGCCTGGGGGAGACAGGGGCTACATCATCAGCCCCAGCATTTT. It yields the protein CAWGRQGLHHQPQHF.